The text below deals with one T cell receptor beta chain. Using immunoSEQ multiplex PCR, the repertoire was profiled, and TCRdb retains in-frame clones only, with some absent. The sample has under 400,000 clones, 65% to 90% seen once. This entry belongs to a study of blood T cell repertoires in COVID-19. About the research overall: Spain, Italy and the United States supplied samples that represented acute and convalescent COVID-19. PBMCs, B-cell-depleted T cells, or T cells provided the cDNA or gDNA that made up the material.

Ages ranged from about 18 to 89 years, with residence in 24 US areas. Cohort assignment relied on participant-reported clinical history. CDR3 size: 15 residues. The sequencing input was PBMCs or T cells enriched from blood (not recorded which). This rearrangement joins TRBV21-1 to TRBJ1-4; the D call in the table, TRBD1, was not verified against the DNA. TRBV21-1 is noted as a pseudogene. The origin of this receptor is a woman aged 40 to 55 with acute COVID-19. This CDR3 reads CASSYRDRGSEKLFF. CDR3 nucleotides: TGTGCCAGCAGCTACCGGGACAGGGGGAGTGAAAAACTGTTTTTT.